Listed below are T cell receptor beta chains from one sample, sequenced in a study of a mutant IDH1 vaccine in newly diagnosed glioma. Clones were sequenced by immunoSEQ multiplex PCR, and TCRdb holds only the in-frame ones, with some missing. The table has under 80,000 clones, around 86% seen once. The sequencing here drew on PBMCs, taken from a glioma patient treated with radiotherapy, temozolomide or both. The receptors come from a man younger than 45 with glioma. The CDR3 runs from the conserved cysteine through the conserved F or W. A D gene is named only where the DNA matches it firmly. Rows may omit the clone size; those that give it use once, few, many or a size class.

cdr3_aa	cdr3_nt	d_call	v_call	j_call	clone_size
CASNRQGVDLYEQYF	TGTGCCAGCAATCGCCAGGGGGTGGATCTCTACGAGCAGTACTTC	TRBD1	TRBV6-1	TRBJ2-7	few
CASRTLDRPTNYGHTF	TGCGCCAGCAGGACGCTTGACAGGCCCACCAACTATGGCCACACCTTC	-	TRBV5-1	TRBJ1-2	-
CASSPSVQHDLWGANVLTF	TGTGCCAGCAGCCCGTCGGTACAGCACGATCTCTGGGGGGCCAACGTCCTGACTTTC	-	TRBV7-9	TRBJ2-6	-
CASSSSGTGGEQYF	TGTGCCAGCAGCTCCTCCGGGACAGGGGGCGAGCAGTACTTC	TRBD1	TRBV7-7	TRBJ2-7	-
CASSLGWQETQYF	TGTGCCAGCAGCCTTGGGTGGCAAGAGACCCAGTACTTC	-	TRBV7-9	TRBJ2-5	-
CASSFPSGGLYTQYF	TGTGCCAGCAGCTTTCCTTCAGGGGGCTTATATACGCAGTATTTT	TRBD1	TRBV5-4	TRBJ2-3	-
CSGGDGDQPQHF	TGCAGCGGCGGGGACGGGGATCAGCCCCAGCATTTT	-	TRBV29-1	TRBJ1-5	once
CASSHDILTYEQYF	TGTGCCAGCAGTCACGACATATTAACCTACGAGCAGTACTTC	-	TRBV6-1	TRBJ2-7	-
CASRLGGGFYNEQFF	TGTGCCAGCAGGTTGGGGGGAGGATTCTACAATGAGCAGTTCTTC	-	TRBV7-9	TRBJ2-1	-
CASSPGDRDLYEQYF	TGTGCCAGCAGTCCCGGGGACAGAGATTTATACGAGCAGTACTTC	TRBD1	TRBV28	TRBJ2-7	-
CASSPRDSPQEQFF	TGCGCCAGCAGCCCTCGGGACAGCCCCCAGGAGCAGTTCTTC	TRBD1	TRBV5-1	TRBJ2-1	-
CASSLVIGKGSPLHF	TGTGCCAGCAGCTTGGTTATAGGGAAGGGTTCACCCCTCCACTTT	-	TRBV5-5	TRBJ1-6	-
CASSQGRANTEAFF	TGCGCCAGCAGCCAAGGACGGGCGAACACTGAAGCTTTCTTT	-	TRBV5-1	TRBJ1-1	-
CASSVGYEQYF	TGTGCCAGCAGTGTAGGGTACGAGCAGTACTTC	-	TRBV28	TRBJ2-7	-
CASGGGIPPTEQYF	TGTGCCTCGGGAGGGGGGATCCCTCCGACCGAGCAGTACTTC	TRBD2	TRBV2	TRBJ2-7	-
CSAERLARGYF	TGCAGTGCTGAACGACTAGCGAGGGGGTACTTC	TRBD2	TRBV20-1	TRBJ2-5	-
CASSPVQAHEQFF	TGTGCCAGCAGCCCCGTGCAGGCCCATGAGCAGTTCTTC	-	TRBV7-9	TRBJ2-1	-
CASSLASQNTEAFF	TGTGCCAGCAGCTTGGCTAGCCAGAACACTGAAGCTTTCTTT	-	TRBV5-4	TRBJ1-1	-
CAWSRGGKGTQYF	TGTGCCTGGAGTCGAGGGGGGAAGGGGACCCAGTACTTC	-	TRBV30	TRBJ2-5	-
CAFLQPSRAMASEAFF	TGTGCCTTCTTGCAGCCTTCAAGGGCTATGGCGTCTGAAGCTTTCTTT	-	TRBV30	TRBJ1-1	-
CASSYSGQPQHF	TGTGCCAGCAGTTACTCGGGCCAGCCCCAGCATTTT	-	TRBV6-6	TRBJ1-5	-
CASSSPGGRSGNTIYF	TGTGCCAGCAGTTCCCCCGGGGGGCGGTCTGGAAACACCATATATTTT	-	TRBV28	TRBJ1-3	-
CATVGGGRTEAFF	TGTGCCACGGTCGGGGGAGGGAGGACTGAAGCTTTCTTT	-	TRBV2	TRBJ1-1	-
CASSLGEGTYTEAFF	TGTGCCAGCAGCCTAGGCGAGGGTACATACACTGAAGCTTTCTTT	-	TRBV11-2	TRBJ1-1	-
CASSADYEQYF	TGTGCCAGCAGCGCCGACTACGAGCAGTACTTC	-	TRBV9	TRBJ2-7	few
CASSLRETQYF	TGTGCCAGCAGCTTGCGGGAGACCCAGTACTTC	-	TRBV5-5	TRBJ2-5	-
CASGLGEQGETEAFF	TGTGCTAGTGGTTTGGGCGAACAGGGGGAGACTGAAGCTTTCTTT	TRBD1	TRBV12-5	TRBJ1-1	few
CASSPGTGPYEQYF	TGTGCCAGCAGTCCTGGGACAGGGCCCTACGAGCAGTACTTC	TRBD1	TRBV27	TRBJ2-7	-
CASRSGGAGYEQYF	TGTGCCAGCAGGAGCGGGGGGGCCGGCTACGAGCAGTACTTC	TRBD2	TRBV6-6	TRBJ2-7	-
CASGGGPYTEAFF	TGTGCCAGCGGGGGGGGGCCTTACACTGAAGCTTTCTTT	-	TRBV6-6	TRBJ1-1	-
CASSPRGGIWTGELFF	TGTGCCAGCAGCCCCAGAGGGGGAATCTGGACCGGGGAGCTGTTTTTT	-	TRBV5-6	TRBJ2-2	-
CASSSAGTGAYEQYF	TGTGCCAGCAGTTCCGCCGGGACAGGGGCCTACGAGCAGTACTTC	TRBD1	TRBV6-5	TRBJ2-7	-
CASSSGPFITDTQYF	TGTGCCAGCAGCTCGGGCCCTTTTATCACAGATACGCAGTATTTT	-	TRBV11-3	TRBJ2-3	-
CASSKRTGLITGELFF	TGTGCCAGCAGCAAGCGGACAGGGCTTATTACCGGGGAGCTGTTTTTT	TRBD1	TRBV6-4	TRBJ2-2	-
CASSQAGTGTEKLFF	TGTGCCAGCAGCCAAGCCGGGACAGGGACTGAAAAACTGTTTTTT	TRBD1	TRBV14	TRBJ1-4	once
CASTKSSTGTAFTEAFF	TGTGCCAGCACCAAGTCCTCCACCGGGACGGCCTTCACTGAAGCTTTCTTT	-	TRBV27	TRBJ1-1	-
CASSDQGYTEAFF	TGTGCCAGCAGCGATCAGGGTTACACTGAAGCTTTCTTT	-	TRBV7-8	TRBJ1-1	-
CASSITTGWGQPQHF	TGTGCCAGTAGTATAACCACAGGGTGGGGTCAGCCCCAGCATTTT	-	TRBV19	TRBJ1-5	few
CASSLTEQGLNEQFF	TGTGCCAGCAGCTTAACCGAACAGGGATTGAATGAGCAGTTCTTC	-	TRBV11-3	TRBJ2-1	-
CAGSVQETYEQYF	TGTGCCGGTAGTGTACAGGAAACCTACGAGCAGTACTTC	-	TRBV19	TRBJ2-7	-
CASSVASYQETQYF	TGTGCCAGCAGCGTAGCTTCCTACCAAGAGACCCAGTACTTC	-	TRBV9	TRBJ2-5	-
CASSLRGRGPSKNIQYF	TGTGCCAGCAGCTTAAGGGGGAGGGGGCCGTCCAAAAACATTCAGTACTTC	-	TRBV7-9	TRBJ2-4	-
CASTHGRNEQYF	TGTGCCAGCACCCATGGGCGCAACGAGCAGTACTTC	-	TRBV11-2	TRBJ2-7	-
CASSRRRNTEAFF	TGTGCCAGCAGCCGACGGAGGAACACTGAAGCTTTCTTT	-	TRBV28	TRBJ1-1	few
CASSLLGQGILSTDTQYF	TGTGCCAGCAGCTTGTTAGGGCAGGGAATTTTGAGCACAGATACGCAGTATTTT	-	TRBV5-6	TRBJ2-3	-
CAKGGGPNTYSNQPQHF	TGTGCGAAGGGGGGGGGACCGAATACCTATAGCAATCAGCCCCAGCATTTT	-	TRBV12-5	TRBJ1-5	-
CASSTTRSSYNEQFF	TGTGCCAGCTCAACGACCCGCAGCTCCTACAATGAGCAGTTCTTC	-	TRBV18	TRBJ2-1	-
CASMGTGLNTEAFF	TGCGCCAGCATGGGGACGGGATTGAACACTGAAGCTTTCTTT	-	TRBV10-2	TRBJ1-1	few
CASSTPGGPYEQYF	TGTGCCAGTAGTACACCAGGGGGTCCCTACGAGCAGTACTTC	TRBD1	TRBV19	TRBJ2-7	-